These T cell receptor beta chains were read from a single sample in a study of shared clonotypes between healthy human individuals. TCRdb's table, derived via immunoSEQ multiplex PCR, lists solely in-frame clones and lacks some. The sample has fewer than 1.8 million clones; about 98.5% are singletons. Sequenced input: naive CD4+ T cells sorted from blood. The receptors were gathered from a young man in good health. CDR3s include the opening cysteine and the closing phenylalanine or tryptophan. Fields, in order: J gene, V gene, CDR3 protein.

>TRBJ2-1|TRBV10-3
CAIASGTGTYNEQFF
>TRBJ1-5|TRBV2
CASSPGRGVGNQPQHF
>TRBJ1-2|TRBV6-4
CASSDSLGAPKDGYTF
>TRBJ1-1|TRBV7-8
CASSPPTNTEAFF
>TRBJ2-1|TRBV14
CASSQFTYNEQFF
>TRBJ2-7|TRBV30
CAWSPRDSYEQYF
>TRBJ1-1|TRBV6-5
CASTIGTNTEAFF
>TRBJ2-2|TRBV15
CATSRVGVGPGELFF
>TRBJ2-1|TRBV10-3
CAISDRGQTNEQFF
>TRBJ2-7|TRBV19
CASSPTQGPYEQYF
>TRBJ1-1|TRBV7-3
CASSLRPGMYTEAFF
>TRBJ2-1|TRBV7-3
CASSTGLRTYNEQFF
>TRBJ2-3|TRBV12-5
CASGPGQPGDTQYF
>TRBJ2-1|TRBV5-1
CASSQGTGSSAAQFF
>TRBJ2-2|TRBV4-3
CASSQSSGAGELFF
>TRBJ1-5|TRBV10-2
CASSPFQGGNQPQHF
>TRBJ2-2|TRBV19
CASIEGPGELFF
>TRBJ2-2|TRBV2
CASRGTSGRAYTGELFF
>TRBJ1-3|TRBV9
CASSVAGTRPSGNTIYF
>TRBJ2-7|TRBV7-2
CASSTPRRGLTYEQYF
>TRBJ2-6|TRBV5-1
CASSLGPRHSGANVLTF
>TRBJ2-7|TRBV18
CASSSGTPGVEQYF
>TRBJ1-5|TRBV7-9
CASSSDRNQPQHF
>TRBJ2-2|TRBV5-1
CASSLGVDPDGELFF
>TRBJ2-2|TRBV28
CASSTLAGGTGELFF
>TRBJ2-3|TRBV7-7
CASSLGILAGGGDTQYF
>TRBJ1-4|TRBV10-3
CAIRPTGGSEKLFF
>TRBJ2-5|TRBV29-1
CSVPVEETQYF
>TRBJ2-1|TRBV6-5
CASNPTSAYNEQFF
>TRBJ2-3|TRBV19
CASTSGTSSDTQYF
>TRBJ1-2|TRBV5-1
CASSFTGRSEGYTF
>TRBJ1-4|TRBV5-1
CASSFAPGGTNEKLFF
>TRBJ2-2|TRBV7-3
CASSQAGARTGELFF
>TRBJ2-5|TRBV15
CATSRPGESETQYF
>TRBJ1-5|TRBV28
CASSLNRGSILGNQPQHF
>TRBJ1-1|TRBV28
CASSVQRSEAFF
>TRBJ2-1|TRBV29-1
CSVGAGDYDNEQFF
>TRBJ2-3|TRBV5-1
CASSLVGRGFGTDTQYF
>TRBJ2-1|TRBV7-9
CASSTGTSGTNEQFF
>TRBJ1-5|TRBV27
CASSPYRGNQPQHF
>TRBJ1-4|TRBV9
CASSVGTGAALNEKLFF
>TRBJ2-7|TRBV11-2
CASSLASQSSSYEQYF
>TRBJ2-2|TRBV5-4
CASSSGLAGVGGELFF
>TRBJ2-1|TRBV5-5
CASSLAGVSGPQGQFF
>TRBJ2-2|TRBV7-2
CASSLAPVGLGGELFF
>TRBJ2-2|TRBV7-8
CASSPVRGGFTGELFF
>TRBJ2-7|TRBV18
CASSTSGTYEQYF
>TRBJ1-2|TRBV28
CASSNTGSNYGYTF
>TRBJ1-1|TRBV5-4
CASSPPERTEAFF
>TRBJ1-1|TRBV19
CASIVQDGNTEAFF
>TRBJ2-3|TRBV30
CAFTGGGTDTQYF
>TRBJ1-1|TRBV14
CASSAFPWGAGMNTEAFF
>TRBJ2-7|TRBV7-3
CASSLTAGYIYEQYF
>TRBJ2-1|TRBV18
CASSLLSGNEQFF